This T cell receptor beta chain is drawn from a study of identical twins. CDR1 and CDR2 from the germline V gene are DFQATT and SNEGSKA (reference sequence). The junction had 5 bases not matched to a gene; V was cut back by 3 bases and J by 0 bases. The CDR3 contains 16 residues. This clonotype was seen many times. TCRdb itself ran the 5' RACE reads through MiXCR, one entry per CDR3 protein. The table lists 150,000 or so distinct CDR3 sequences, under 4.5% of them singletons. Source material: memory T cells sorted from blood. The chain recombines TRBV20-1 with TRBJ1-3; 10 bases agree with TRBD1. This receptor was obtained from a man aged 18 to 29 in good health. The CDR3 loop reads CSASDRGLSSGNTIYF. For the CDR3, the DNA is TGCAGTGCTAGCGACAGGGGGCTAAGCTCTGGAAACACCATATATTTT.